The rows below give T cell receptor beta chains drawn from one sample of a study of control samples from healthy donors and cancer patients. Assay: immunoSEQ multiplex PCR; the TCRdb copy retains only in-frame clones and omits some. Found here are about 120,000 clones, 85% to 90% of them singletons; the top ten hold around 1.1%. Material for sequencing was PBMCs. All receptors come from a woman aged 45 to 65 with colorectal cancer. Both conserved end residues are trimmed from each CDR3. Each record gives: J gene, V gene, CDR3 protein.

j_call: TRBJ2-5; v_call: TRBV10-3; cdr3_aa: AISESTGTETQY
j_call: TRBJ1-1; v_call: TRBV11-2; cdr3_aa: ASSLQGAGNTEAF
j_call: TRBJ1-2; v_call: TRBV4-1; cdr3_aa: ASSRDEIPRKGGYGYT
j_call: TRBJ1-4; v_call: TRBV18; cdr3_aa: ASSPYRGLREKLF
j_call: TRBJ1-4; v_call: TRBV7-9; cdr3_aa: ASSLAGYRTKNEKLF
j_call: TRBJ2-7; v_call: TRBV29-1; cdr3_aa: SVSGGVSHPEQY
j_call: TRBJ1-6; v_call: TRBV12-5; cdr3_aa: ASGLDGSPLH
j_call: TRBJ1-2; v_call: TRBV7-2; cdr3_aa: ASSLERYNLYGYT
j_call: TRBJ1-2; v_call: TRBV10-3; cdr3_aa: AISESEYGYT
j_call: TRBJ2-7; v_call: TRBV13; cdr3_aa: ASSSTDHNLAGEYYEQY
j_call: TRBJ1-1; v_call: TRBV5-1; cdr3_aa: ASSSQGGLRGIGNTEAF
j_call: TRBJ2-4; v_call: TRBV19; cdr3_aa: ASKGRPGQGPNIQY
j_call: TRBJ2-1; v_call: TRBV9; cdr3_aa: ASSVVVGGDNEQF
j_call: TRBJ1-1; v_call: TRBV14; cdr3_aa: ASSPGSRTEAF
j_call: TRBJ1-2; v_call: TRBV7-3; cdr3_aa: ASSLGGDYGYI
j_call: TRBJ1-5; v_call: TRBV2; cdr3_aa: ATSGEGNQPQH
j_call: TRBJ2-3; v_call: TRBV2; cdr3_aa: ASESSFRGLTDTQY
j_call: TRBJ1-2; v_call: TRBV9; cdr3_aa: ASSVGGGYT
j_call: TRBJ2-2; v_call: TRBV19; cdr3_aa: ASSIGPTTGELF
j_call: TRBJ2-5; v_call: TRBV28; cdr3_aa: ASSSPLWSGIQETQY
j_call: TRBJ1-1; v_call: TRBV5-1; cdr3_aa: ASSLGAGSEAF
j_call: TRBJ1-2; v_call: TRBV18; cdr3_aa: ASSLAHTNYGNYGYT
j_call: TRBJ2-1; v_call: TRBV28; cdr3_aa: ASSPFAGGNEQF
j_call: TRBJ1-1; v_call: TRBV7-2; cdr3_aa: ASSLVLTTPPTEAF
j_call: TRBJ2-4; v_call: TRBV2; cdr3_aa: ASSGRTEKNIQY
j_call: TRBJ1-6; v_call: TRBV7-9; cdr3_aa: ASSTRDSDDSPLH
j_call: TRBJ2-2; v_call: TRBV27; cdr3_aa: ASRGVLAGANTGELF
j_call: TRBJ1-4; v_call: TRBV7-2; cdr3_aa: ASSLGGGLGEKLF
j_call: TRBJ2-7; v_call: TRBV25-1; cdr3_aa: ASRPGTPTNEQY
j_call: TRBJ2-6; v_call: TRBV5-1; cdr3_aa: ASSLRAGAGANVLT
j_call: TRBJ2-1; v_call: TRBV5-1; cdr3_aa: ASSLVGSSYNEQF
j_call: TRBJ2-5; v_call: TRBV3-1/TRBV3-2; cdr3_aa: ASSQELKETQY
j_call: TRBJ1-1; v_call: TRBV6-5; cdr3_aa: ASSYGFGAEAF
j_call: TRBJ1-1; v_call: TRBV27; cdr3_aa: ASSSRGEAF
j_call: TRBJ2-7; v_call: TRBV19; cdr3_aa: ASSSGVAGGYEQY
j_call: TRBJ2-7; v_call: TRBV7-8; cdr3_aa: ASSPAYEQY
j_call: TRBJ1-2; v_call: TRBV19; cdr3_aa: ASSIGQKAYGYT
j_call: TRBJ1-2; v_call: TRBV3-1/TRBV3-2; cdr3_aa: ASSQDFHYGYT
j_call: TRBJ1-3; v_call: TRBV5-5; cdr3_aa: ASSSRLPSNGNTIY
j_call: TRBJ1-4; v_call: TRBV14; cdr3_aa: ASSQYAPGAWEKLF
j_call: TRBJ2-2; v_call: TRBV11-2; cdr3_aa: ASSLEVVGELF
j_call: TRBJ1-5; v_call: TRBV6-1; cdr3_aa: ASSEEVVGYSNQPQH
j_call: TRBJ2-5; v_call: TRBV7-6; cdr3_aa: ASSPSEGSIQETQY
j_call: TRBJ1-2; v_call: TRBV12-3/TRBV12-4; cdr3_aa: ASSFGPTDGYT
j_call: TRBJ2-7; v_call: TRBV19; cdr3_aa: ASSIGLAGVYEQY
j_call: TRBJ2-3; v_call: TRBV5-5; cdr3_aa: ASSRGTITSTDTQY
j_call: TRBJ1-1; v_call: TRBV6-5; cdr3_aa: ASSYSKMGATEAF
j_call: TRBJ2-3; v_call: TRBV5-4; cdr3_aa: ASSLVTGGTDTQY
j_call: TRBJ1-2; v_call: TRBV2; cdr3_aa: ASIGETTNYGYT
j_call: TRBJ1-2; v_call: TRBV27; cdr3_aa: ASRPSLGGSRGYT
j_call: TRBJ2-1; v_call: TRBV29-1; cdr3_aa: SVEVDTNEQF